The sequence of this T cell receptor (beta chain) was determined in a study of technical replicates of blood from a handful of donors (dated by TCRdb to 2016 to 2017). Libraries came from the immunoSEQ multiplex PCR assay. TCRdb's version of the immuneACCESS table is confined to in-frame rearrangements and falls short of the full clone set. An unresolved V gene accounts for under half of the shortfall where checked; the remainder is of unknown origin. Here the sample has 70,000 to 95,000 clones; roughly 94% occur a single time. 0.2% to 0.25% of the sample rests with the top ten. The germline V gene yields SNHLY for CDR1 and FYNNEI for CDR2. Unmatched junction bases come to 3, with V trimmed by 1 base and J by 14 bases. Its CDR3 holds 11 amino acids, cysteine through phenylalanine. Of the read, only the CDR3 DNA is kept; its 33 bases are in frame from base 1. Note on this clone: The antigen this receptor binds is unknown. Per-nucleotide qualities are absent, and no much larger clonotype sits a single base away.

The sequence joins TRBV2 to TRBJ2-3, and 7 junction bases match TRBD2. The source is a human donor in good health. Sequenced material: T cells isolated from PBMCs. The CDR3 reads CASSEEGRGYF. Here is the DNA: TGTGCCAGCAGTGAAGAGGGGAGGGGGTATTTT. This CDR3, with the reference TRBV2 and TRBJ2-3 proteins standing in past its ends, gives the full variable domain EPEVTQTPSHQVTQMGQEVILRCVPISNHLYFYWYRQILGQKVEFLVSFYNNEISEKSEIFDDQFSVERPDGSNFTLKIRSTKLEDSAMYFCASSEEGRGYFGPGTRLTVL.